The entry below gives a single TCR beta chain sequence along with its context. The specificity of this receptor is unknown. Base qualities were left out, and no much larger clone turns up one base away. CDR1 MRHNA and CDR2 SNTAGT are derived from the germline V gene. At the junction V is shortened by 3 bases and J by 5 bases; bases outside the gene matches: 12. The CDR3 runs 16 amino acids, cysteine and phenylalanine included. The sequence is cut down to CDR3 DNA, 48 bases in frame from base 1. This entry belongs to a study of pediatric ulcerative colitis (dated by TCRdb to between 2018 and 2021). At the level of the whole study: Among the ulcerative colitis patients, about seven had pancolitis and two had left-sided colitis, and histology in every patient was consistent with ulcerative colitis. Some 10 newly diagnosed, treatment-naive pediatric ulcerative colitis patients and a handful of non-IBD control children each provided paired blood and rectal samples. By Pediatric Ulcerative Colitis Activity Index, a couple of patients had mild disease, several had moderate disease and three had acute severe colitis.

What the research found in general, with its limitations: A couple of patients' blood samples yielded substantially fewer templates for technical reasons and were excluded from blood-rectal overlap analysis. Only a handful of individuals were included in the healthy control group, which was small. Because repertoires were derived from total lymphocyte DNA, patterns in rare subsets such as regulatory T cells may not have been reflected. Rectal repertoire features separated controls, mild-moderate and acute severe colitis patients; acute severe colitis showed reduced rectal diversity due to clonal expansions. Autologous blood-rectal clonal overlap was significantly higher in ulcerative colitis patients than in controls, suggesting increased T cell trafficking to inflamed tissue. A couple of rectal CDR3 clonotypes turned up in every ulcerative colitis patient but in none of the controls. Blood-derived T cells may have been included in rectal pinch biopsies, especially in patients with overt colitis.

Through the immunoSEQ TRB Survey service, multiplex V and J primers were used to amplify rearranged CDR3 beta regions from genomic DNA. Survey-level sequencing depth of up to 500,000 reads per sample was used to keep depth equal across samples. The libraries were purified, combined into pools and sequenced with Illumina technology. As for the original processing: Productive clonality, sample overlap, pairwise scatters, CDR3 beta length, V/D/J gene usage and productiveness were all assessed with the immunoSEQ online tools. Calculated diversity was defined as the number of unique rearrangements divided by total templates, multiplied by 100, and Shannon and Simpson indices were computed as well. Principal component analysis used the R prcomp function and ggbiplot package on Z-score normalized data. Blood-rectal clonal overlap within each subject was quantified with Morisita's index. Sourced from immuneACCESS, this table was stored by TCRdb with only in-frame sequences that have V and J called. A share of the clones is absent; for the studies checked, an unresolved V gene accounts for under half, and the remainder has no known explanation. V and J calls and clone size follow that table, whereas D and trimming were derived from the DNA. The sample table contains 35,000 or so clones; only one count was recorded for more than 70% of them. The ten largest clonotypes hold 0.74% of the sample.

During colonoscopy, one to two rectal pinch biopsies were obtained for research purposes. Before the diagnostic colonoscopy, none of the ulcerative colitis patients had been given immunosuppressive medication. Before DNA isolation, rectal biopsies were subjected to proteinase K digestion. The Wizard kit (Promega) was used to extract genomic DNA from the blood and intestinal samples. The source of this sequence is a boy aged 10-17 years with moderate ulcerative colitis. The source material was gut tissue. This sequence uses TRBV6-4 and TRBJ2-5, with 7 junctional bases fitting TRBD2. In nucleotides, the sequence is TGTGCCAGCAGTGATAGAACGGGGGGACCCGGGGAGACCCAGTACTTC. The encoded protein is CASSDRTGGPGETQYF.